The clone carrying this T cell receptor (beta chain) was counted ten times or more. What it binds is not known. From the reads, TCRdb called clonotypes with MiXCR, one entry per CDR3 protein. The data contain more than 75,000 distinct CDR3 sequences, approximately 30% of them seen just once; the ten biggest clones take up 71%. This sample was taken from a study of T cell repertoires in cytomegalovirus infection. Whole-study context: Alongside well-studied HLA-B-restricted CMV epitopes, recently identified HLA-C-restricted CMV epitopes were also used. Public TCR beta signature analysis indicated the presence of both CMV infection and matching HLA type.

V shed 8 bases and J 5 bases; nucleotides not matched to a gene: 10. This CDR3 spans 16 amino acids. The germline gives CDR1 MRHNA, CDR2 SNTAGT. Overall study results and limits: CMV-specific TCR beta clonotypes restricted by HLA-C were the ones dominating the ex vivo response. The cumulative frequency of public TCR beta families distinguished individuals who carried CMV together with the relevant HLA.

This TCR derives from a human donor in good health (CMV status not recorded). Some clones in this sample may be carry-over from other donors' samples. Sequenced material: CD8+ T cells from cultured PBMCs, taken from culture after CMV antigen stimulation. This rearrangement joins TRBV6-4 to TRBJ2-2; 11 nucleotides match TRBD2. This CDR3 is CASAELAGEGTGELFF. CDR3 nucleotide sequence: TGTGCCAGCGCTGAACTAGCGGGGGAAGGTACCGGGGAGCTGTTTTTT.